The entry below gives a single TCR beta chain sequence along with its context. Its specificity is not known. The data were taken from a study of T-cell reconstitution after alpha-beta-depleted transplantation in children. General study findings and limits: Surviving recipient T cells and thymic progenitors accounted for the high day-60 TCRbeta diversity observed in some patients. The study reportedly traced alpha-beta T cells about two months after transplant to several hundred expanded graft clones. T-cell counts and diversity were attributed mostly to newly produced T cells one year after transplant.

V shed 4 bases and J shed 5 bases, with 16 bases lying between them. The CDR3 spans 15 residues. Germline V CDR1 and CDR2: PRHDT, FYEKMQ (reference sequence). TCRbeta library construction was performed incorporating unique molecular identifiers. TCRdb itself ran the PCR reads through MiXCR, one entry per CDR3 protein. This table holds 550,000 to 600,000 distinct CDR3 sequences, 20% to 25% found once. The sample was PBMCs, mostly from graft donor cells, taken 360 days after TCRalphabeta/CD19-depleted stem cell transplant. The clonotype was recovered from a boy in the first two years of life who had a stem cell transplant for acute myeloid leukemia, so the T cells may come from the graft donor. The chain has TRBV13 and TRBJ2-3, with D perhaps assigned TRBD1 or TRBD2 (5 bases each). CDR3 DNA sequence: TGTGCCAGCAGCTCAGAGGCCGGGGCGGGAGATACGCAGTATTTT. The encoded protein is CASSSEAGAGDTQYF.